This entry describes one T cell receptor beta chain. The antigen is not known. The data are from a study of graft-versus-host responses after intestinal transplantation. Study-level background: As for transplant type, recipients had multivisceral, liver-intestinal, or isolated intestinal grafts. Anti-thymocyte globulin was used for induction in all recipients, who then took tacrolimus and steroids for about three years. Regarding the study as a whole: GvH clones appeared in recipient marrow, some first in ileum or blood.

The CDR3 consists of 16 residues. V was clipped by 4 bases and J by 0 bases, with 13 bases between them. CDR1 and CDR2 from the germline V gene are LGHNA and YNFKEQ. Measured with immunoSEQ multiplex PCR; TCRdb has only the in-frame clones, and not every one. The sample comprises 130,000 or so clones, approximately 92% of which are singletons, and approximately 0.17% rests with the top ten. Specimen: unstimulated CD4+ T cells sorted from spleen or lymph node cells, collected before intestinal transplant. The V gene is TRBV4-2, the J gene TRBJ1-3, with a possible D match to TRBD1 (5 bases). This TCR derives from a human donor who received an intestinal transplant. The CDR3, as DNA: TGTGCCAGCAGCCCTCTACAGGTCCTCTCTGGAAACACCATATATTTT. Translation gives CASSPLQVLSGNTIYF.